This entry describes one T cell receptor beta chain. Only in-frame clones appear in the TCRdb table, and some are missing; sequencing was by immunoSEQ multiplex PCR. The sample includes roughly 340,000 clones, 80% to 90% of them seen just once. V was pared by 6 bases and J by 8 bases, with 17 bases between. The CDR3 extends over 14 amino acids. Germline V gene sequence: CDR1 SGHKS, CDR2 YYEKEE (reference sequence). The data are from a study of blood T cell repertoires in COVID-19. Study-level information: Whether acute or convalescent, the COVID-19 samples came from the United States, Italy and Spain. Nucleic acid was either cDNA or gDNA, and it came from T cells, B-cell-depleted T cells, or PBMCs.

This sequence originates from a woman in her 30s with COVID-19, enrolled during active disease. Material: peripheral blood. V is TRBV5-5 and J is TRBJ1-4; no definite D call. In DNA form, the CDR3 reads TGTGCCAGCACCAACCGGAGGGAAGGGGAAAAACTGTTTTTT. Translating it yields CASTNRREGEKLFF.